This is a list of T cell receptor beta chains from one sample in a study of Graves' ophthalmopathy and Graves' hyperthyroidism. Each CDR3 protein is one row after TCRdb ran MiXCR on the multiplex PCR reads. The table lists around 1.1 million distinct CDR3 sequences, about 35% of them singletons. The sequencing sample was made of peripheral blood or thyroid tissue (not recorded which). The source is an adult man with Graves' hyperthyroidism. The CDR3 runs from the conserved cysteine through the conserved F or W. The D gene is left open where the match is weak. The listing skips clone size in some rows; elsewhere it reads once, few, many or a size class.

many,TRBJ1-1,TRBV20-1,-,CSAQLTGNTEAFF,TGCAGTGCGCAATTGACAGGGAACACTGAAGCTTTCTTT
many,TRBJ1-1,TRBV7-9,-,CASSLAGLGGETEAFF,TGTGCCAGCAGCTTAGCTGGGTTAGGAGGAGAGACTGAAGCTTTCTTT
-,TRBJ1-5,TRBV10-3,-,CASSRGEGATSPQHF,TGTGCCAGCAGTCGGGGGGAAGGGGCGACTAGTCCCCAGCATTTT
-,TRBJ2-5,TRBV10-3,-,CAISEGVEETQYF,TGTGCCATCAGTGAGGGGGTAGAAGAGACCCAGTACTTC
few,TRBJ1-2,TRBV20-1,-,CSARDLFKGGRYGYTF,TGCAGTGCTAGAGATCTGTTTAAGGGAGGTCGGTATGGCTACACCTTC
-,TRBJ2-5,TRBV20-1,TRBD1,CSALDRGISETQYF,TGCAGTGCTTTAGACAGGGGCATCTCGGAGACCCAGTACTTC
few,TRBJ2-7,TRBV6-6,-,CASRRRRDGSSYEQYF,TGTGCCAGCAGGAGACGCCGGGACGGGAGCTCCTACGAGCAGTACTTC
-,TRBJ2-5,TRBV19,TRBD1,CASSPTGTGGEETQYF,TGTGCCAGTAGTCCTACCGGGACAGGGGGAGAAGAGACCCAGTACTTC
-,TRBJ2-5,TRBV7-9,TRBD1,CASSYVPGQGWPQYF,TGTGCCAGCAGCTATGTCCCGGGACAGGGCTGGCCCCAGTACTTC
-,TRBJ1-2,TRBV27,-,CASSLWGGRGAGYGYTF,TGTGCCAGCAGTTTATGGGGGGGTCGGGGGGCAGGCTATGGCTACACCTTC
many,TRBJ2-7,TRBV15,-,CATSRDRNSDYEQYF,TGTGCCACCAGCAGAGATCGCAACAGCGACTACGAGCAGTACTTC
-,TRBJ1-3,TRBV29-1,-,CSAGGGSGNTIYF,TGCAGCGCGGGGGGGGGCTCTGGAAACACCATATATTTT
-,TRBJ1-5,TRBV20-1,-,CSATRGTGRNQPQHF,TGCAGTGCTACTCGGGGGACCGGGAGGAATCAGCCCCAGCATTTT
many,TRBJ1-1,TRBV15,-,CATSRVPLVEVPTDTEAFF,TGTGCCACCAGCAGAGTACCCCTTGTGGAGGTCCCGACGGACACTGAAGCTTTCTTT
many,TRBJ2-7,TRBV10-3,-,CASLEVGYEQYF,TGTGCCTCCCTTGAGGTTGGGTACGAGCAGTACTTC
once,TRBJ2-5,TRBV12-3/TRBV12-4,-,CASSLSGSVQETQYF,TGTGCCAGCAGTTTATCGGGGTCTGTCCAAGAGACCCAGTACTTC
many,TRBJ2-5,TRBV12-3/TRBV12-4,TRBD2,CASPGTSGREETQYF,TGTGCCAGCCCCGGGACTAGCGGGAGAGAGGAGACCCAGTACTTC
-,TRBJ1-1,TRBV14,TRBD1,CASSPGTGENAEAFF,TGTGCCAGCAGCCCCGGGACAGGGGAGAATGCTGAAGCTTTCTTT